The source of this TCR beta chain is a study of T-cell memory formation after mild COVID-19. MiXCR, applied by TCRdb to the 5' RACE reads, yields one record per CDR3 protein. The data show more than 300,000 distinct CDR3 sequences, roughly 20% seen once. The CDR3 is 16 amino acids. The V end lost 0 bases, the J end lost 4 bases, and 17 bases lay between the germline ends. Germline V gene sequence: CDR1 SGDLS, CDR2 YYNGEE. Sequenced material: PBMCs or a T cell subset sorted from them (not recorded which). This chain connects TRBV9 to TRBJ2-7; D is unresolved. The sequence came from a man in his late teens or twenties who had mild COVID-19 (a few samples of this study predate the infection). Cell type and time point are not known. Here the CDR3 DNA reads TGTGCCAGCAGCGTAGTTCTGGGCCCGAAGCCTTACGAGCAGTACTTC. Translated: CASSVVLGPKPYEQYF.